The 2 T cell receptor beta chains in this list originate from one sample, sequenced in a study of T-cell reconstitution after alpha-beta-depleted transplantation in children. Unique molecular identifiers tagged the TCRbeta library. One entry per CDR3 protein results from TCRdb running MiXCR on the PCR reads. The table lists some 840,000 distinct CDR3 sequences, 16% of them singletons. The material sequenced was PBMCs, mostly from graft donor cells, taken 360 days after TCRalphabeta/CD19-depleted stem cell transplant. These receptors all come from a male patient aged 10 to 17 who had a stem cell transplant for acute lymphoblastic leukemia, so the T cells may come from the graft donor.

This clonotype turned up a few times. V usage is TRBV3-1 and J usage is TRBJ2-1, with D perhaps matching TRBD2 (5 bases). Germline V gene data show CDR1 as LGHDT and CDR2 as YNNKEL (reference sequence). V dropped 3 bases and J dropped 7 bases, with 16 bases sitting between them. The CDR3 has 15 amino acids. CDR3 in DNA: TGTGCCAGCAGCCACCTGAAGAGGGTTGGGAATGAGCAGTTCTTC. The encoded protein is CASSHLKRVGNEQFF.

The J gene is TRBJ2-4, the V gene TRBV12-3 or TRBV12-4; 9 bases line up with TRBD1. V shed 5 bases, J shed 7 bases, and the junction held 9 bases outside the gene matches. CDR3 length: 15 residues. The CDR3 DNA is TGTGCCAGCAGTCCCCGGACAGGGGTAGGGAACATTCAGTACTTC. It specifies CASSPRTGVGNIQYF.